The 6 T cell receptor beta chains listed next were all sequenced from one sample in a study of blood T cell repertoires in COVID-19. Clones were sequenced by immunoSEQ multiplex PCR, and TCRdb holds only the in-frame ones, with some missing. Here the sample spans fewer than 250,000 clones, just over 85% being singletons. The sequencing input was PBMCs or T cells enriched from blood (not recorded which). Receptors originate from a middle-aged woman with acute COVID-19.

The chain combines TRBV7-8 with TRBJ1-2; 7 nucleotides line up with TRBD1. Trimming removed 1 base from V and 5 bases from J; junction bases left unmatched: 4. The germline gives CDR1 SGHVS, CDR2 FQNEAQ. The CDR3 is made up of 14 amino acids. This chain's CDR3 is CASSLGGGGYGYTF. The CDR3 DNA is TGTGCCAGCAGCTTAGGAGGGGGCGGGTATGGCTACACCTTC.

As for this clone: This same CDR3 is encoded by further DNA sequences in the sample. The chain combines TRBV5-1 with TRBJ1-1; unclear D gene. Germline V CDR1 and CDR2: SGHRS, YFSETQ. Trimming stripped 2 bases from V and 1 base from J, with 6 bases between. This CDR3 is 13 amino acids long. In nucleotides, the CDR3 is TGCGCCAGCAGCTTCTCAGGGAACACTGAAGCTTTCTTT. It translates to CASSFSGNTEAFF. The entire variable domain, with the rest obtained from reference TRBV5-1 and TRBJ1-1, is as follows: KAGVTQTPRYLIKTRGQQVTLSCSPISGHRSVSWYQQTPGQGLQFLFEYFSETQRNKGNFPGRFSGRQFSNSRSEMNVSTLELGDSALYLCASSFSGNTEAFFGQGTRLTVV.

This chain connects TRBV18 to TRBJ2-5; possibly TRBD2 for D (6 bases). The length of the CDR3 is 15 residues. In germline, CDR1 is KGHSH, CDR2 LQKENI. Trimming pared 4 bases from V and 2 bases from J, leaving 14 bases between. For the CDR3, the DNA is TGTGCCAGCTCACTTCGGCGGAGGGAACAAGAGACCCAGTACTTC. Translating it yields CASSLRRREQETQYF.

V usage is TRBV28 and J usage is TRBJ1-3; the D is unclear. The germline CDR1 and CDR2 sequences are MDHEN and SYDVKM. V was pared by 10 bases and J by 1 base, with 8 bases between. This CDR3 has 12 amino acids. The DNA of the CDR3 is TGTGCCACCCGAGTTTCTGGAAACACCATATATTTT. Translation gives CATRVSGNTIYF.

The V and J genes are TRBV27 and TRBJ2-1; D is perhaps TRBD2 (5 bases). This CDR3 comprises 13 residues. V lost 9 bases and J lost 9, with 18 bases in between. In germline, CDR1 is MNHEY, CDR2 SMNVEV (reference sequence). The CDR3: CASSAAGTSEQFF. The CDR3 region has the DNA TGTGCCAGTTCCGCGGCGGGTACCAGTGAGCAGTTCTTC.

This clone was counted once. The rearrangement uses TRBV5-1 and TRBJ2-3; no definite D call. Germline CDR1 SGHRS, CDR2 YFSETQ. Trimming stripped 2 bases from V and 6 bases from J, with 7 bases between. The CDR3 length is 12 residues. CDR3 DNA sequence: TGCGCCAGCAGCTTCAATAGCGATACGCAGTATTTT. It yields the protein CASSFNSDTQYF.